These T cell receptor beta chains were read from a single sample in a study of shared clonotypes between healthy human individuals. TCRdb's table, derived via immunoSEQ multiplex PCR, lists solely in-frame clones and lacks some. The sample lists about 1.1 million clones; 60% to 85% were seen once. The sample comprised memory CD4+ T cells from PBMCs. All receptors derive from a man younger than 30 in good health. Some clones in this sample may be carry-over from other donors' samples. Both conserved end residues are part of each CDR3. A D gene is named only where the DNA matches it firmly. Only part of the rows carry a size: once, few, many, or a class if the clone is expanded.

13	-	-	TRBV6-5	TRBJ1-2	CASSYREGYGYTF	TGTGCCAGCAGTTACCGAGAGGGGTATGGCTACACCTTC
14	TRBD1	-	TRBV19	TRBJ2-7	CASTPGQGVYEQYF	TGTGCCAGTACTCCGGGACAGGGCGTCTACGAGCAGTACTTC
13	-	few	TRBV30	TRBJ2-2	CAWLGLDTGELFF	TGTGCCTGGTTAGGGTTGGACACCGGGGAGCTGTTTTTT
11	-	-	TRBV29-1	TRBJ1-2	CSVSTNYGYTF	TGCAGCGTTTCCACGAACTATGGCTACACCTTC
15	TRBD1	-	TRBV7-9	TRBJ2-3	CASSARTGRTDTQYF	TGTGCCAGCAGCGCGCGGACAGGGCGCACAGATACGCAGTATTTT
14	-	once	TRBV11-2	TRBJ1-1	CASSLSIGTPEAFF	TGTGCCAGCAGCCTCTCGATCGGGACCCCTGAAGCTTTCTTT
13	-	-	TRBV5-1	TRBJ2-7	CASSPREPYEQYF	TGCGCCAGCAGTCCCCGGGAACCCTACGAGCAGTACTTC
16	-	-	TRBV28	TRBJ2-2	CASSFSQTRDTGELFF	TGTGCCAGCAGTTTCTCTCAGACCCGAGACACCGGGGAGCTGTTTTTT
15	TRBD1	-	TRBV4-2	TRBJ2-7	CASSQPGQATYEQYF	TGTGCCAGCAGCCAACCCGGACAGGCGACCTACGAGCAGTACTTC
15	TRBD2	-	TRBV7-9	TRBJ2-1	CASSFSGSRNNEQFF	TGTGCCAGCAGCTTTAGCGGGAGCCGAAACAATGAGCAGTTCTTC
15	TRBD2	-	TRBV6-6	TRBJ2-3	CASSYPGEGKDTQYF	TGTGCCAGCAGTTACCCTGGGGAGGGTAAAGATACGCAGTATTTT
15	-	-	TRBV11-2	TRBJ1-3	CASSSGTPSGNTIYF	TGTGCCAGCAGCTCCGGGACCCCCTCTGGAAACACCATATATTTT
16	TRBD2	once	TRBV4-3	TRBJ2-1	CASSQGFLAGGNEQFF	TGCGCCAGCAGCCAAGGTTTCCTAGCGGGAGGCAATGAGCAGTTCTTC
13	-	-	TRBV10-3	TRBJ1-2	CAVGTRNGGGYTF	TGTGCCGTGGGGACACGCAACGGCGGGGGCTACACCTTC
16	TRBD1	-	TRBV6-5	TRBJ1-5	CASSYRDRGSNQPQHF	TGTGCCAGCAGTTACCGGGACAGGGGTAGCAATCAGCCCCAGCATTTT
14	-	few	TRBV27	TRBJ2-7	CASSSDRLAYEQYF	TGTGCCAGCAGTTCCGACAGGCTAGCCTACGAGCAGTACTTC
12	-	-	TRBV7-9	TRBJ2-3	CASSTDTYTQYF	TGTGCCAGCAGCACCGACACATATACGCAGTATTTT
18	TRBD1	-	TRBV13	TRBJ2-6	CASSLTGTGGTGANVLTF	TGTGCCAGCAGCTTGACCGGGACAGGGGGGACTGGGGCCAACGTCCTGACTTTC
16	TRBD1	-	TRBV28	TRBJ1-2	CASSPGQGGLVYGYTF	TGTGCCAGCAGCCCGGGACAGGGAGGGCTCGTCTATGGCTACACCTTC
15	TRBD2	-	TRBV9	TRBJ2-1	CASSSGTITYNEQFF	TGTGCCAGCAGCAGCGGGACGATTACCTACAATGAGCAGTTCTTC
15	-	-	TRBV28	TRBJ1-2	CASSLDPGAARGYTF	TGTGCCAGCAGTTTAGATCCGGGGGCCGCGCGAGGCTACACCTTC
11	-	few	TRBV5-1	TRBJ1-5	CASSLSRPQHF	TGCGCCAGCAGCTTGAGCAGACCCCAGCATTTT
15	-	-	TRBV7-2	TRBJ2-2	CASSLDGSRTGELFF	TGTGCCAGCAGCTTAGACGGGAGTCGTACCGGGGAGCTGTTTTTT
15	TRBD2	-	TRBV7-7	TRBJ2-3	CASSLTAGVYDTQYF	TGTGCCAGCAGCTTAACAGCGGGAGTGTACGATACGCAGTATTTT
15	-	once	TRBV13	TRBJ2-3	CASSPLPESTDTQYF	TGTGCCAGCAGCCCACTTCCTGAGAGCACAGATACGCAGTATTTT
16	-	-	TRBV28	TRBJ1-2	CASKTSRTLANYGYTF	TGTGCCAGCAAGACCTCCAGGACGCTAGCTAACTATGGCTACACCTTC